A single sample gave rise to the 31 T cell receptor beta chains below, sequenced in a study of circulating CD8 cells and anti-PD-1 response in melanoma. Live CD3+CD8+TCRalphabeta+ cells were sorted into four subsets by PD-1 and/or TIGIT. Using roughly 14 ng of total RNA, TCR libraries were made with the QIAseq Immune Repertoire TCR panel. TCRdb reprocessed the reads via MiXCR and lists one record per CDR3 protein. Counted here are about 290 distinct CDR3 sequences, around 6.9% occurring once; the ten biggest clones make up about half. The sequenced sample was CD8+ T cells from PBMCs, obtained at baseline or after one month of anti-PD-1 therapy (not recorded which). The origin of the receptors is a human donor with melanoma.

The chain combines TRBV19 with TRBJ1-1; TRBD1 aligns across 9 bases. Losses at the gene ends were 10 bases for V and 1 base for J; bases not matched to a gene: 13. The CDR3 runs to 16 residues. Per the germline V gene, CDR1 is LNHDA and CDR2 is SQIVND (reference sequence). The CDR3 here is CATSPLPGQGNTEAFF. CDR3 in DNA: TGTGCCACGAGCCCACTCCCGGGACAGGGGAACACTGAAGCTTTCTTT.

By proportion, this clonotype is hyperexpanded. The rearrangement links TRBV28 to TRBJ2-5; 9 nucleotides match TRBD2. Looked up from germline, CDR1 is MDHEN and CDR2 is SYDVKM. The J segment lost 5 bases and the V segment lost 7 bases, leaving 2 bases of the junction unmatched. The CDR3 totals 12 residues. This CDR3 is CASTSGRETQYF. The DNA of the CDR3 is TGTGCCAGCACCAGCGGGAGGGAGACCCAGTACTTC. The complete variable domain, with remaining parts taken from reference TRBV28 and TRBJ2-5, reads DVKVTQSSRYLVKRTGEKVFLECVQDMDHENMFWYRQDPGLGLRLIYFSYDVKMKEKGDIPEGYSVSREKKERFSLILESASTNQTSMYLCASTSGRETQYFGPGTRLLVL.

Judged by abundance, this clonotype is large. The chain recombines TRBV29-1 with TRBJ2-3; 9 nucleotides agree with TRBD1. The V gene end was trimmed by 6 bases and the J gene end by 6 bases; junction bases not matched to a gene: 13. CDR3 length: 15 residues. Germline V gives CDR1 SQVTM, CDR2 ANQGSEA. CDR3 loop: CSVPVGDRVEDTQYF. The DNA of the CDR3 is TGCAGCGTCCCAGTGGGGGACAGGGTCGAGGATACGCAGTATTTT.

This clonotype is labeled as large. The chain links TRBV11-2 to TRBJ2-1; D is ambiguous. V was cut by 1 base and J by 2 bases, with 9 bases left in between. The germline gives CDR1 SGHAT, CDR2 FQNNGV. CDR3 size: 15 residues. The CDR3 sequence: CASSLGRIPYNEQFF. In DNA form, the CDR3 reads TGTGCCAGCAGCTTAGGGCGGATCCCCTACAATGAGCAGTTCTTC.

In its sample, this clonotype ranks as large (0.1 to 1%). This sequence joins TRBV20-1 and TRBJ2-3, with 8 bases fitting TRBD1. The CDR3 has 14 amino acids. The germline gives CDR1 DFQATT, CDR2 SNEGSKA (reference sequence). V dropped 5 bases and J dropped 4; count of bases not matched to a gene: 8. The CDR3: CSAADRAEADTQYF. The CDR3 DNA is TGCAGTGCTGCGGACAGGGCCGAAGCAGATACGCAGTATTTT.

This clonotype is labeled large (0.1 to 1%). The chain is built from TRBV19 and TRBJ2-7, with 10 bases matching TRBD1. This CDR3 has 15 residues. V shed 7 bases, J shed 3 bases, and the junction held 9 bases outside the gene matches. The V gene's germline CDR1 is LNHDA and CDR2 SQIVND (reference sequence). This chain's CDR3 is CASTPGQGILYEQYF. The DNA of the CDR3 is TGTGCCAGTACTCCGGGACAGGGGATCCTCTACGAGCAGTACTTC.

This clonotype is large within its sample. V and J are TRBV6-6 and TRBJ2-3; TRBD2 matches at 11 bases. The germline gives CDR1 MNHNY, CDR2 SVGAGI (reference sequence). The CDR3 is 19 amino acids. Trimming cost V 1 base and J 2 bases; bases outside gene matches: 11. The CDR3 nucleotides are TGTGCCAGCAGTTACTTAGCGCTAGCGGGGGGCCACGACACAGATACGCAGTATTTT. Protein: CASSYLALAGGHDTDTQYF.

This clonotype is classed as large. The chain carries TRBV10-3 and TRBJ2-7; TRBD1 might be the D (6 bases). CDR1 is ENHRY, CDR2 SYGVKD, per germline. This CDR3 region has 16 residues. V was clipped by 10 bases and J by 4 bases, with 26 bases between them. The CDR3 nucleotides are TGTGCCACGGGGCTTGGCGGAGGACAGAGGAATTACGAGCAGTACTTC. This encodes CATGLGGGQRNYEQYF.

By sample share, this clonotype is large (0.1 to 1%). The chain employs TRBV20-1 and TRBJ2-7; TRBD2 is a possible D gene (6 bases). Trimming took 0 bases from V and 0 from J, leaving 12 bases between them. From germline, CDR1 is DFQATT and CDR2 SNEGSKA (reference sequence). The CDR3 has 15 residues. CDR3 sequence: CSARDLYGGSYEQYF. For the CDR3, the DNA is TGCAGTGCTAGAGATCTTTACGGGGGCTCCTACGAGCAGTACTTC.

This clonotype is classed as hyperexpanded (1% or more). J is TRBJ1-1 and V is TRBV7-2; D remains ambiguous. The V gene lost 4 bases and the J gene lost 1 base, with 10 bases spanning the gap. This CDR3 has 14 amino acids. Germline CDR1 is SGHTA and CDR2 is FQGNSA. As DNA, the CDR3 is TGTGCCAGCAGCTCCTCTCCTCAGAACACTGAAGCTTTCTTT. This gives the protein CASSSSPQNTEAFF.

This clonotype was seen only a few times. The chain carries TRBV12-3 or TRBV12-4 and TRBJ2-3; D uncertain. The V gene lost 3 bases and the J gene lost 4 bases, with 5 bases spanning the gap. The CDR3 runs to 12 residues. CDR3 amino acids: CASSFGPDTQYF. The CDR3 DNA sequence: TGTGCCAGCAGTTTCGGGCCAGATACGCAGTATTTT.

Sample share makes this clonotype medium-sized (0.01 to 0.1%). This rearrangement joins TRBV19 to TRBJ2-2; 8 bases are shared with TRBD1. The germline CDR1 and CDR2 sequences are LNHDA and SQIVND (reference sequence). J was trimmed by 6 bases and V by 10 bases; bases with no gene match: 4. The CDR3 is made up of 12 amino acids. In nucleotides, the CDR3 is TGTGCCACTCAGACAGGGGCCGGGGAGCTGTTTTTT. This translates into CATQTGAGELFF.

By share of the sample, this clonotype is large. The chain carries TRBV20-1 and TRBJ2-7, with a tentative D call TRBD2 (6 bases). The V gene lost 3 bases and the J gene lost 2 bases, with 20 bases spanning the gap. Germline V gene sequence: CDR1 DFQATT, CDR2 SNEGSKA (reference sequence). CDR3 length: 16 amino acids. CDR3 nucleotides: TGCAGTGCTAGTCCCTGGGCGCCGGAGGGGACCTACGAGCAGTACTTC. This sequence encodes CSASPWAPEGTYEQYF.

This clonotype is large in the sample. The chain combines TRBV2 with TRBJ2-2; 7 bases are a match to TRBD1. The CDR3 is 15 residues long. Germline values: CDR1 SNHLY, CDR2 FYNNEI. The junction had 4 bases not matched to a gene; V was cut back by 6 bases and J by 0 bases. The CDR3 DNA reads as TGTGCCAGCAGAGGGACAGTAACGAACACCGGGGAGCTGTTTTTT. Its translation: CASRGTVTNTGELFF.

This clonotype rates as large. In DNA, the CDR3 is TGCAGCGTTGCTGAAACTAGCGGGGGGGCCATGGGTAGAGATACGCAGTATTTT. Translating it yields CSVAETSGGAMGRDTQYF. The chain recombines TRBV29-1 with TRBJ2-3, with 13 nucleotides matching TRBD2. V was pared by 4 bases and J by 5 bases, with 15 bases of the junction left unmatched. The CDR3 is 18 residues long. The V gene's germline CDR1 is SQVTM and CDR2 ANQGSEA.

By proportion, this clonotype is medium-sized. V is TRBV19 and J is TRBJ2-5; D gene unclear. This CDR3 has 13 amino acids. Trimming removed 4 bases from V and 5 bases from J, with 11 bases in between. Germline CDR1 and CDR2: LNHDA and SQIVND (reference sequence). CDR3 residues: CASSSRSGETQYF. CDR3 sequence (DNA): TGTGCCAGTAGTAGCCGGAGTGGGGAGACCCAGTACTTC.

Sample share makes this clonotype large. The chain carries TRBV19 and TRBJ2-1, with TRBD2 as a possible D gene (6 bases). The CDR3 has 14 amino acids. Germline V CDR1 and CDR2: LNHDA, SQIVND (reference sequence). Trimming stripped 3 bases from V and 4 bases from J, with 10 bases between. The CDR3 protein is CASSMLASYNEQFF. CDR3 coding DNA: TGTGCCAGTAGTATGCTAGCGAGTTACAATGAGCAGTTCTTC.

V usage is TRBV2 and J usage is TRBJ1-4; D remains ambiguous. Germline V gene sequence: CDR1 SNHLY, CDR2 FYNNEI. Trimming shortened V by 4 bases and J by 0 bases, and 9 bases separated the two germline ends. The CDR3 has 15 residues. The CDR3 loop is CASSGLIPTNEKLFF. CDR3 in DNA: TGTGCCAGCAGTGGGCTCATCCCAACTAATGAAAAACTGTTTTTT.

By sample fraction, this clonotype is large. The gene calls are TRBV25-1 and TRBJ2-7, with 9 bases matching TRBD1. With V trimmed by 10 bases and J by 5 bases, 6 bases remained unmatched. CDR3 length: 12 residues. Germline CDR1 is MGHDK and CDR2 is SYGVNS. The CDR3 DNA sequence: TGTGCCACAGGACAGGGGAGCGACGAGCAGTACTTC. Translated, it gives CATGQGSDEQYF.

This clonotype is classed as large. The chain combines TRBV11-2 with TRBJ2-7; D not certain. This CDR3 is built from 13 residues. V was shortened by 1 base and J by 3 bases, with 7 bases between the two germline ends. Germline CDR1 reads SGHAT; CDR2 reads FQNNGV. The CDR3 region has the DNA TGTGCCAGCAGCTTAGGTGTTGACTACGAGCAGTACTTC. Its protein is CASSLGVDYEQYF.

This clonotype is labeled as medium-sized. This sequence joins TRBV19 and TRBJ2-1, with D unresolved. This CDR3 spans 12 amino acids. Trimming removed 4 bases at V and 9 bases at J, with 10 bases between. CDR1 is LNHDA, CDR2 SQIVND, per germline (reference sequence). CDR3 DNA: TGTGCCAGTAGTAGTACGTGGGCTGAGCAGTTCTTC. Translating it yields CASSSTWAEQFF.

This clonotype ranks as medium-sized. V and J are TRBV19 and TRBJ2-1; D possibly uses TRBD1 or TRBD2 (6 bases each). The CDR3 has 13 residues. The V gene lost 6 bases and the J gene lost 6 bases, with 12 bases spanning the gap. The V gene's germline CDR1 is LNHDA and CDR2 SQIVND (reference sequence). Here the CDR3 reads CASSGSGANEQFF. CDR3 in DNA: TGTGCCAGTAGCGGGTCGGGGGCCAATGAGCAGTTCTTC.

By frequency in the sample, this clonotype is large. The V call is TRBV7-9, the J call TRBJ2-1; 7 nucleotides align to TRBD2. The CDR3 consists of 12 residues. Germline assignment: CDR1 SEHNR and CDR2 FQNEAQ (reference sequence). Losses at the gene ends were 3 bases for V and 12 bases for J; bases not matched to a gene: 5. This chain's CDR3 is CASSFSGMGQFF. As DNA, the CDR3 is TGTGCCAGCAGCTTCAGCGGGATGGGGCAGTTCTTC.

This sequence joins TRBV5-5 and TRBJ2-7; D is unresolved. With 0 bases removed from V and 3 bases from J, the gap between germline ends came to 10 bases. The CDR3 spans 14 residues. Germline V gives CDR1 SGHKS, CDR2 YYEKEE (reference sequence). CDR3 residues: CASSLVYSDYEQYF. The CDR3 region has the DNA TGTGCCAGCAGCTTGGTTTACAGCGACTACGAGCAGTACTTC.

Details on this clonotype: It differs at one base from a far larger clone, so likely a read error. The V gene is TRBV19, the J gene TRBJ2-7; no reliable D call. The V gene lost 1 base and the J gene lost 7 bases, with 11 bases spanning the gap. There are 13 residues in the CDR3. Germline CDR1 is LNHDA and CDR2 is SQIVND (reference sequence). The CDR3 reads CASSIVQNNEQYF. CDR3 in DNA: TGTGCCAGTAGTATAGTGCAGAACAATGAGCAGTACTTC.

By share, this clonotype ranks as medium-sized. The V gene is TRBV5-5, the J gene TRBJ2-2, with 8 nucleotides matching TRBD1. There are 17 residues in the CDR3. Germline values: CDR1 SGHKS, CDR2 YYEKEE (reference sequence). The ends lost 0 bases at V and 2 bases at J; junction bases unmatched: 6. The DNA for the CDR3 is TGTGCCAGCAGCTTGGAACGCGGGACAGGCAACACCGGGGAGCTGTTTTTT. As protein: CASSLERGTGNTGELFF.

As to this clonotype: This clone may be a read error of a much larger clone one base away. This chain joins TRBV28 and TRBJ2-1, with 7 bases lining up with TRBD1. Per germline, CDR1 MDHEN and CDR2 SYDVKM. The CDR3 runs to 14 residues. In DNA, the CDR3 is TGTGCCAGCAGTTTTGAAGGGGGCTACAGTGAGCAGTTCTTC. Amino acid sequence: CASSFEGGYSEQFF.

In this sample, this clonotype is medium-sized. The CDR3 region is CASSEDGTGAIFSYEQYF. CDR3 nucleotide sequence: TGTGCCAGCAGTGAAGATGGGACAGGGGCGATTTTCTCCTACGAGCAGTACTTC. This chain links TRBV2 with TRBJ2-7, with TRBD1 matching over 10 bases. CDR3 size: 18 residues. V lost 1 base to trimming and J lost 0 bases; unmatched junction nucleotides: 9. CDR1 is SNHLY and CDR2 is FYNNEI in the germline V gene.

This clonotype was observed a few times. The chain is built from TRBV2 and TRBJ2-3, with 10 bases fitting TRBD2. V was clipped by 3 bases and J by 7 bases; unmatched bases: 10. Germline values: CDR1 SNHLY, CDR2 FYNNEI. The CDR3 loop spans 16 amino acids. As DNA, the CDR3 is TGTGCCAGCAGTGACGTCCTAGCGGGGGAGGTGTATACGCAGTATTTT. It encodes CASSDVLAGEVYTQYF.

The chain couples TRBV5-6 to TRBJ2-7; D is possibly TRBD1 (5 bases). CDR1 and CDR2 from the germline V gene are SGHDT and YYEEEE. This CDR3 contains 12 residues. The germline V and J ends were trimmed by 6 bases and 0 bases, with 7 bases remaining between them. CDR3 DNA sequence: TGTGCCAGCACCCAGGGCTCCTACGAGCAGTACTTC. Translation: CASTQGSYEQYF.

This clonotype is large by share. Mismatch with germline at one junction end may stem from a read error. V gene TRBV20-1 combines with J gene TRBJ2-7; TRBD2 is a possible D gene (5 bases). Germline loops: CDR1 DFQATT, CDR2 SNEGSKA (reference sequence). This CDR3 spans 13 amino acids. The CDR3 DNA follows: TGCAGTGCGAGAGGGCTAGCTTCCTACGAGCAGTACTTC. Translation: CSARGLASYEQYF.